This TCR beta chain was obtained from a study of blood T cell repertoires in COVID-19. Germline assignment: CDR1 MDHEN and CDR2 SYDVKM. This CDR3 spans 16 amino acids. The V and J ends lost 6 bases and 7 bases, in that order; junction bases with no gene match: 10. Profiled with immunoSEQ multiplex PCR; TCRdb holds only in-frame clones, not every one. The sample holds some 270,000 clones, 65% to 85% seen once. V gene TRBV28 combines with J gene TRBJ1-3; 12 nucleotides line up with TRBD1. Sequencing used peripheral blood. The receptor comes from a woman in her thirties or forties who had recovered from COVID-19. The CDR3 spells CASSSGQGAPGNTIYF. The DNA for the CDR3 is TGTGCCAGCAGCTCGGGACAGGGGGCCCCCGGGAACACCATATATTTT.